These 9 T cell receptor beta chains came from one sample sequenced in a study of T cell responses to AZD1222 COVID-19 vaccine. Assay: immunoSEQ multiplex PCR; the TCRdb copy retains only in-frame clones and omits some. The sample yields some 80,000 clones, 86% seen once. Sequenced here: peripheral blood, sampled on day 0 of AZD1222 vaccination. All receptors derive from an adult in good health.

The chain recombines TRBV7-3 with TRBJ2-1, with TRBD2 as a possible D gene (5 bases). Germline V gene lookup returns CDR1 SGHTA and CDR2 FQGTGA. The CDR3 contains 16 residues. Trimming took off 1 base at V and 5 bases at J, with 15 bases between the two ends. The CDR3 is CASSLSGPHPNNEQFF. The DNA of the CDR3 is TGTGCCAGCAGCTTAAGCGGGCCACATCCTAACAATGAGCAGTTCTTC.

This chain uses TRBV19 with TRBJ2-1; 7 bases map to TRBD2. The germline gives CDR1 LNHDA, CDR2 SQIVND (reference sequence). V lost 1 base, J lost 4 bases, and 4 bases stayed unmatched. CDR3 length: 15 amino acids. In DNA form, the CDR3 reads TGTGCCAGTAGTATAGTAGGCGGGGGTTACAATGAGCAGTTCTTC. Its translation is CASSIVGGGYNEQFF.

CDR3 nucleotide sequence: TGTGCCAGCAGTGACTCGAATAATTCACCCCTCCACTTT. Protein product: CASSDSNNSPLHF. The chain joins TRBV6-4 to TRBJ1-6, with D hard to call. This CDR3 has 13 residues. V was trimmed by 0 bases and J by 5 bases, leaving 2 bases between them. CDR1 and CDR2 (germline): MRHNA, SNTAGT.

The rearrangement links TRBV13 to TRBJ2-3; 13 bases are a match to TRBD2. The CDR3 has 15 amino acids. Trimming at V came to 5 bases and at J to 5 bases, leaving 4 bases not matched to a gene. Germline CDR1 reads PRHDT; CDR2 reads FYEKMQ (reference sequence). CDR3 amino acids: CASSRLAGGGDTQYF. The CDR3 nucleotides read TGTGCCAGCAGCCGACTAGCGGGGGGCGGAGATACGCAGTATTTT.

This chain links TRBV5-6 with TRBJ1-4; D not certain. The CDR3 sequence is 15 residues long. Trimming took off 0 bases at V and 4 bases at J, with 10 bases between the two ends. The V gene's germline CDR1 is SGHDT and CDR2 YYEEEE. DNA for the CDR3: TGTGCCAGCAGCTTGGGGATGGGAGGTAATGAAAAACTGTTTTTT. Translated, it gives CASSLGMGGNEKLFF.

The V and J genes are TRBV5-1 and TRBJ2-2, with a tentative D call TRBD1 (5 bases). V lost 2 bases to trimming and J lost 0 bases, with 11 bases between them. The CDR3 runs to 16 residues. The V gene's germline CDR1 is SGHRS and CDR2 YFSETQ. The chain's CDR3 is CASSFGAATNTGELFF. CDR3 bases: TGCGCCAGCAGCTTTGGGGCAGCTACGAACACCGGGGAGCTGTTTTTT.

The chain employs TRBV6-2 or TRBV6-3 and TRBJ1-5; D is possibly TRBD1 (5 bases). Trimming took off 5 bases at V and 0 bases at J, with 11 bases between the two ends. The length of the CDR3 is 15 residues. The germline CDR1 and CDR2 sequences are MNHEY and SVGEGT. The CDR3 region is CASSTGEYSNQPQHF. DNA of the CDR3: TGTGCCAGCAGTACGGGGGAGTATAGCAATCAGCCCCAGCATTTT.

This clone has only a few counts. The J gene is TRBJ1-5, the V gene TRBV4-1, with D hard to call. The germline V gene has CDR1 MGHRA and CDR2 YSYEKL. Trimming stripped 5 bases from V and 6 bases from J, with 11 bases between. The CDR3 contains 13 residues. In DNA form, the CDR3 reads TGCGCCAGCAGCTTGACTGCGCGTCAGCCCCAGCATTTT. Translating gives CASSLTARQPQHF.

The V and J genes are TRBV7-9 and TRBJ2-4; TRBD2 might be the D (5 bases). Germline V gene sequence: CDR1 SEHNR, CDR2 FQNEAQ (reference sequence). The V gene lost 4 bases and the J gene lost 1 base, with 14 bases spanning the gap. This CDR3 region has 16 residues. As DNA, the CDR3 is TGTGCCAGCAGCTCCCGGGATGATGGGGCCAAAAACATTCAGTACTTC. The encoded protein is CASSSRDDGAKNIQYF. The whole variable domain, filled in from reference TRBV7-9 and TRBJ2-4, reads DTGVSQNPRHKITKRGQNVTFRCDPISEHNRLYWYRQTLGQGPEFLTYFQNEAQLEKSRLLSDRFSAERPKGSFSTLEIQRTEQGDSAMYLCASSSRDDGAKNIQYFGAGTRLSVL.